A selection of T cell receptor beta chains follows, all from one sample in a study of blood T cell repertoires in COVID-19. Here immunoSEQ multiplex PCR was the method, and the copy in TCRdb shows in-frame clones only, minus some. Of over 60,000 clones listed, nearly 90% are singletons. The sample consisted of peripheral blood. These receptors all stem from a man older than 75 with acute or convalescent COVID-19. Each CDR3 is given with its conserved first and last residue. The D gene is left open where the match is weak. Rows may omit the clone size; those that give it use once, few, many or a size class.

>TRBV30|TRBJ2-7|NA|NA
TGTGCCTGGAGTGTAGGGGACACAACCTACGAGCAGTACTTC
CAWSVGDTTYEQYF
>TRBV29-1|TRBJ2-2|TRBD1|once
TGCAGCGCCGGGGGACAGGGGGGAACCGGGGAGCTGTTTTTT
CSAGGQGGTGELFF
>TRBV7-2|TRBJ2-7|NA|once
TGTGCCAGCACCCCGGCAGGGGCCTACTACGAGCAGTACTTC
CASTPAGAYYEQYF
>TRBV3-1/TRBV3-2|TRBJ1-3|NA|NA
TGTGCCAGCAGCCAAGCAGGGGCCTCGGGAAACACCATATATTTT
CASSQAGASGNTIYF
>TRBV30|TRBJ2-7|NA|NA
TGTGCCTGGAGTGTACCAGGGAAGCTCTCTTACGAGCAGTACTTC
CAWSVPGKLSYEQYF
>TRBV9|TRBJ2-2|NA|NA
TGTGCCAGCAGCGTAGAGGTGGGGCCCAGGGAGCTGTTTTTT
CASSVEVGPRELFF
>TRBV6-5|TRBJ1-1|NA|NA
TGTGCCAGCAGTAAGACAGTTTATAACACTGAAGCTTTCTTT
CASSKTVYNTEAFF
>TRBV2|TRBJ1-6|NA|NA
TGTGCCAGCAGGAGTGAGCAGACGGGTAATTCACCCCTCCACTTT
CASRSEQTGNSPLHF
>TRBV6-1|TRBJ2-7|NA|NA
TGTGCCAGCAGTGAGCGGGCAGGGGTGAGCTACGAGCAGTACTTC
CASSERAGVSYEQYF
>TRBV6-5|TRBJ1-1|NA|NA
TGTGCCAGCGGGGCCCAGAACACTGAAGCTTTCTTT
CASGAQNTEAFF
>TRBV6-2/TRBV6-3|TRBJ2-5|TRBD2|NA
TGTGCCAGCAGTTCCCTAGCGGGAGAAGAGACCCAGTACTTC
CASSSLAGEETQYF
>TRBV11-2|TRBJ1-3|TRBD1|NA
TGTGCCAGCAGCTTAGGCCAGGGGGCTCCTGGAAACACCATATATTTT
CASSLGQGAPGNTIYF
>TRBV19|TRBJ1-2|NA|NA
TGTGCCAGTAGTATAATTGGCCGGGATGGCTACACCTTC
CASSIIGRDGYTF
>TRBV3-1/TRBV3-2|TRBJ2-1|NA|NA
TGTGCCAGCAGCCTCCAGGGGACTGAGCAGTTCTTC
CASSLQGTEQFF
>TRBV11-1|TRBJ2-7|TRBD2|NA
TGTGCCAGCAGCCGGACTAGCGAATACTACGAGCAGTACTTC
CASSRTSEYYEQYF
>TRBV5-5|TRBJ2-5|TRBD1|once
TGTGCCAGCAGCAGGACGACAGGGGTGTACCAAGAGACCCAGTACTTC
CASSRTTGVYQETQYF
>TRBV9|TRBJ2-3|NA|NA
TGTGCCAGCAGCCTTAGTAGGGGTTCTTACACAGATACGCAGTATTTT
CASSLSRGSYTDTQYF
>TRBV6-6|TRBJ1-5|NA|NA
TGTGCCAGCATTGGACATAGCAATCAGCCCCAGCATTTT
CASIGHSNQPQHF
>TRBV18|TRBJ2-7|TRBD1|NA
TGTGCCAGCTCACCACCTGGACAGGGGGGCGGCGAGCAGTACTTC
CASSPPGQGGGEQYF
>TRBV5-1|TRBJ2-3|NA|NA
TGCGCCAGCAGCTTGTTCCCCACAGGAACAGATACGCAGTATTTT
CASSLFPTGTDTQYF
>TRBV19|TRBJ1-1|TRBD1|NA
TGTGCCAGTAGTTCAACTCGGGACAGGTTTAATCGAAACACTGAAGCTTTCTTT
CASSSTRDRFNRNTEAFF
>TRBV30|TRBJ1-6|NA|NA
TGTGCCTGGAGTGGTAAGGAGTCCTATAATTCACCCCTCCACTTT
CAWSGKESYNSPLHF
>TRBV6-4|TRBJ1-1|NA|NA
TGTGCCAGCAGTATTAATAAGGGAGGAAACACTGAAGCTTTCTTT
CASSINKGGNTEAFF
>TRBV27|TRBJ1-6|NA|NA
TGTGCCAGCAGTTTATTGGGGGGGAACTGGTCACCCCTCCACTTT
CASSLLGGNWSPLHF
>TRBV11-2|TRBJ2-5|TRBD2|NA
TGTGCCAGCAGCTTCTCAGCGGGGGGGGACTTTATGACCCAGTACTTC
CASSFSAGGDFMTQYF
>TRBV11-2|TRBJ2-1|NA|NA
TGTGCCAGCAGCTTAGCCCCCCTGTCCTACAATGAGCAGTTCTTC
CASSLAPLSYNEQFF
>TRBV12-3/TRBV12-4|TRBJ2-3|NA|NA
TGTGCCAGCAGTCCCGACTCCTATACGCAGTATTTT
CASSPDSYTQYF
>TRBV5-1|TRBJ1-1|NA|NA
TGCGCCAGCAGCTTAGGGGAAAGGGGCACTGAAGCTTTCTTT
CASSLGERGTEAFF
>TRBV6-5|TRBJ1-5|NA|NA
TGTGCCAGCAGTCTCACAGAGAATCAGCCCCAGCATTTT
CASSLTENQPQHF
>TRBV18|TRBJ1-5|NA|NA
TGTGCCAGCTCACCATTTAATAGCAATCAGCCCCAGCATTTT
CASSPFNSNQPQHF
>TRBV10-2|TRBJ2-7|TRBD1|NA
TGCGCCAGCAGAGCACAGGGGATTTTCGGGGACGAGCAGTACTTC
CASRAQGIFGDEQYF
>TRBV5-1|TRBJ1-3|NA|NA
TGCGCCAGCAGCCCGGACTGGTCTGGAAACACCATATATTTT
CASSPDWSGNTIYF